These 11 T cell receptor beta chains were all obtained from the same sample, sequenced in a study of post-analysis software for immune sequencing data. Their recognized antigens are unknown. Prepared TCR beta cDNA libraries contained unique molecular identifiers. TCRdb re-called the PCR reads with MiXCR, one entry per CDR3 protein. The sample has over 150,000 distinct CDR3 sequences; approximately 28% are singletons. Notes on the study in general: In patients, TRBV5-6, TRBV5-1 and TRBV20-1 belonged to 4 or 5 TRBV segments found more frequently than in controls.

The sample comprised blood. These receptors originate from a girl under 18 with multiple sclerosis.

Worth noting for this clonotype: This could be a read error, since a much larger clone is one nucleotide away. The rearrangement uses TRBV9 and TRBJ2-7, with 12 positions matching TRBD2. The CDR3 covers 16 residues. Germline V gives CDR1 SGDLS, CDR2 YYNGEE. V was clipped by 8 bases and J by 6 bases; unmatched bases: 15. The CDR3 spells CARSPIPSGRATEQYF. DNA for the CDR3: TGTGCCAGGAGCCCTATACCTAGCGGGAGGGCCACCGAGCAGTACTTC.

The table lists this clonotype with a count of one. It may be a read error: a sequence one base away is much more abundant. The rearrangement joins TRBV20-1 to TRBJ2-7; D is undetermined. The CDR3 spans 14 residues. CDR1 is DFQATT and CDR2 is SNEGSKA in the germline V gene (reference sequence). The CDR3 nucleotides read TGCAGGGCCCCTATCGGACCTAGGGTCTACGAGCAGTACTTC. Protein sequence: CRAPIGPRVYEQYF.

This clonotype was found many times. The chain couples TRBV5-5 to TRBJ2-3, with D perhaps matching TRBD1 (6 bases). Germline CDR1 and CDR2: SGHKS and YYEKEE (reference sequence). This CDR3 is 15 amino acids long. Deletions cut 1 base from V and 1 base from J, with 10 bases between. The CDR3 DNA reads TGTGCCAGCAGCTTGACCAGGGGCGGCACAGATACGCAGTATTTT. Its protein is CASSLTRGGTDTQYF.

The table lists this clonotype with many counts. The chain links TRBV7-9 to TRBJ1-2, with a tentative D call TRBD1 (6 bases). The CDR3 is made up of 14 amino acids. V was clipped by 3 bases and J by 2 bases, with 10 bases between them. Germline assignment: CDR1 SEHNR and CDR2 FQNEAQ (reference sequence). CDR3 residues: CASSLGGPNYGYTF. In nucleotides, the CDR3 is TGTGCCAGCAGCTTGGGGGGCCCGAACTATGGCTACACCTTC.

This clonotype was observed a handful of times. J is TRBJ2-3 and V is TRBV14; perhaps TRBD2 as D (5 bases). Germline values: CDR1 SGHDN, CDR2 FVKESK. Trimming cost V 1 base and J 7 bases, with 12 bases left between them. The CDR3 totals 14 residues. CDR3 region: CASSQASSPHTQYF. In nucleotides, the CDR3 is TGTGCCAGCAGCCAAGCGTCTAGCCCACATACGCAGTATTTT.

This sequence joins TRBV28 and TRBJ1-5; D not resolved. Trimming stripped 7 bases from V and 11 bases from J, with 18 bases between. This CDR3 is 13 amino acids long. From germline, CDR1 is MDHEN and CDR2 SYDVKM. CDR3 region: CASTAGVGSAQHF. The CDR3 DNA reads as TGTGCCAGCACCGCGGGAGTAGGTTCAGCCCAGCATTTT.

This rearrangement joins TRBV28 to TRBJ1-2, with D possibly being TRBD1 (5 bases). CDR1 and CDR2 (germline): MDHEN, SYDVKM. V was cut by 6 bases and J by 5 bases, with 13 bases left in between. The CDR3 sequence is 13 residues long. CDR3 DNA sequence: TGTGCCAGCAGAGCAGGACACCTATATGGCTACACCTTC. Amino acid sequence: CASRAGHLYGYTF.

For this clonotype: One end of the junction fails to match germline, which may point to a read error. V usage is TRBV30 and J usage is TRBJ2-4; no clear D gene. With the DNA end fitting TRBJ2-7 better, the J assignment may be wrong. From germline, CDR1 is GTSNPN and CDR2 SVGIG (reference sequence). The CDR3 totals 15 residues. CDR3 in amino acids: CARSSRAGYLNEQYF. CDR3 coding DNA: TGTGCCCGGAGTTCCCGGGCTGGGTACCTTAACGAGCAGTACTTC.

The table lists this clonotype with many counts. This chain connects TRBV9 to TRBJ1-6; D gene unclear. Germline CDR1 reads SGDLS; CDR2 reads YYNGEE. Trimming pared 0 bases from V and 10 bases from J, leaving 11 bases between. The CDR3 loop spans 14 amino acids. For the CDR3, the DNA is TGTGCCAGCAGCGTAGCTGTGGGAACCTCACCCCTCCACTTT. It codes for CASSVAVGTSPLHF.

The chain is built from TRBV12-3 or TRBV12-4 and TRBJ1-5; D is undetermined. The CDR3 has 15 residues. Deletions cut 2 bases from V and 0 bases from J, with 8 bases between. CDR3 in DNA: TGTGCCAGCAGTTTAAACGGGGTTAGCAATCAGCCCCAGCATTTT. Amino acids: CASSLNGVSNQPQHF.

The table lists this clonotype with many counts. This sequence joins TRBV24-1 and TRBJ1-2; D remains ambiguous. This CDR3 is 13 amino acids long. Germline CDR1 KGHDR, CDR2 SFDVKD. The V gene lost 0 bases and the J gene lost 7 bases, with 8 bases spanning the gap. The CDR3 here is CATSDLHGGGYTF. The CDR3 bases are TGTGCCACCAGTGATTTGCACGGTGGTGGCTACACCTTC.